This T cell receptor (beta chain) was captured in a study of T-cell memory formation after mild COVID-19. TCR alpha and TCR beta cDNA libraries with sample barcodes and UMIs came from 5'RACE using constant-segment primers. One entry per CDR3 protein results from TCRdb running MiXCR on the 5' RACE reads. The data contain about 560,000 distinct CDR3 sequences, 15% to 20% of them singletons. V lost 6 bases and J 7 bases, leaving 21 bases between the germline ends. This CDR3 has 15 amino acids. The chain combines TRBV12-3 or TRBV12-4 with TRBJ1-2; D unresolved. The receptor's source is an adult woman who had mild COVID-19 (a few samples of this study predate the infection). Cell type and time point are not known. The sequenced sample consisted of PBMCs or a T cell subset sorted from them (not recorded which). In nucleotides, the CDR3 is TGTGCCAGCAGGGACGGAGGATCGACCTCTACTGGCTACACCTTC. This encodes CASRDGGSTSTGYTF.